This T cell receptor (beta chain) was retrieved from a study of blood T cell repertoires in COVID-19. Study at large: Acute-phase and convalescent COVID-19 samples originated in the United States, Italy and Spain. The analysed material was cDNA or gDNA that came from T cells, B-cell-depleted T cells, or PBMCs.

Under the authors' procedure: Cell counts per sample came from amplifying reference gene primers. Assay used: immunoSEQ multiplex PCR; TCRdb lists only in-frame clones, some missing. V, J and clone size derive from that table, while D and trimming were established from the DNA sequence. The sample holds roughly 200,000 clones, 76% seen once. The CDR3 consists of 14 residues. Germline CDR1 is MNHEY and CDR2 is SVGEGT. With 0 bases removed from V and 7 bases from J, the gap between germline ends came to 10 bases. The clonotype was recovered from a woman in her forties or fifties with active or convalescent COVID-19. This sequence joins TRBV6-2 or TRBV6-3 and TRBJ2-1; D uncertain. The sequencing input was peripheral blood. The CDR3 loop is CASSYSAVGNEQFF. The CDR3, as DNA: TGTGCCAGCAGTTACTCGGCAGTCGGGAATGAGCAGTTCTTC.